This entry features one T cell receptor (beta chain) sequence. Relative to the germline gene, one junction end is altered; a read error may explain this. In the study's own analysis: From reference gene primer amplification, estimates of nucleated cell counts were derived. The table came from immunoSEQ multiplex PCR; TCRdb's copy has only in-frame clones and leaves some out. V and J calls and clone size are copied from that table; D and trimming were computed from the DNA. This sample has 300,000 to 400,000 clones; about four fifths occur once, and the top ten carry about 2.7%. This entry comes from a study of blood T cell repertoires in COVID-19. For the study at large: T cells, B-cell-depleted T cells, or PBMCs supplied cDNA or gDNA.

The clonotype was recovered from a young man with active or convalescent COVID-19. The sequenced material came from peripheral blood.

The CDR3 DNA reads TGTGCCAGCAGTGAACCCACCGGGTCGGCCTTC. This gives the protein CASSEPTGSAF. This chain joins TRBV6-1 and TRBJ1-2; D is uncertain. The germline gives CDR1 MNHNS, CDR2 SASEGT. This CDR3 contains 11 residues.